A selection of T cell receptor beta chains follows, all from one sample in a study of blood T cell repertoires in COVID-19. Clones were read by immunoSEQ multiplex PCR, and TCRdb kept only the in-frame ones, dropping some. The data show some 400,000 clones, roughly nine tenths seen once. The sequencing sample was made of PBMCs or T cells enriched from blood (not recorded which). These receptors all come from a woman in her twenties or thirties who had recovered from COVID-19. Each CDR3 is given with its conserved first and last residue. Fields, in order: J gene, D gene, V gene, clone size, CDR3 protein, CDR3 DNA. The D gene is left open where the match is weak. Only some rows state a clone size, as once, few, many or a class for expanded clones.

J gene: TRBJ1-2; D gene: TRBD1; V gene: TRBV5-6; clone size: -; CDR3 protein: CASSLGTVYNYGYTF; CDR3 DNA: TGTGCCAGCAGCTTAGGGACAGTGTATAACTATGGCTACACCTTC
J gene: TRBJ1-4; D gene: -; V gene: TRBV30; clone size: -; CDR3 protein: CAWTRGSELFF; CDR3 DNA: TGTGCCTGGACCAGGGGAAGCGAACTGTTTTTT
J gene: TRBJ2-5; D gene: -; V gene: TRBV29-1; clone size: -; CDR3 protein: CGAFKPSQETQYF; CDR3 DNA: TGCGGAGCGTTTAAACCATCCCAAGAGACCCAGTACTTC
J gene: TRBJ1-5; D gene: -; V gene: TRBV6-5; clone size: -; CDR3 protein: CATGSAGHSNQPQHF; CDR3 DNA: TGTGCCACGGGATCGGCAGGCCATAGCAATCAGCCCCAGCATTTT
J gene: TRBJ2-5; D gene: TRBD2; V gene: TRBV19; clone size: -; CDR3 protein: CASSRLGAGGPLETQYF; CDR3 DNA: TGTGCCAGTAGTCGCCTGGGGGCGGGGGGGCCCTTGGAGACCCAGTACTTC
J gene: TRBJ2-7; D gene: TRBD1; V gene: TRBV5-1; clone size: -; CDR3 protein: CASSAGTGNLYEQYF; CDR3 DNA: TGCGCCAGCAGCGCCGGGACAGGGAATTTATACGAGCAGTACTTC
J gene: TRBJ2-6; D gene: TRBD1; V gene: TRBV28; clone size: -; CDR3 protein: CASNPSVQGAGANVLTF; CDR3 DNA: TGTGCCAGCAACCCGTCAGTACAGGGGGCTGGGGCCAACGTCCTGACTTTC
J gene: TRBJ2-1; D gene: TRBD2; V gene: TRBV10-1; clone size: -; CDR3 protein: CASSVLAGGAEQFF; CDR3 DNA: TGCGCCAGCAGCGTACTAGCGGGGGGGGCTGAGCAGTTCTTC
J gene: TRBJ1-2; D gene: -; V gene: TRBV28; clone size: once; CDR3 protein: CASSSIDYGYTF; CDR3 DNA: TGTGCCAGCAGCTCTATCGACTATGGCTACACCTTC
J gene: TRBJ1-1; D gene: TRBD1; V gene: TRBV2; clone size: -; CDR3 protein: CASSGFGTGETEAFF; CDR3 DNA: TGTGCCAGCAGTGGATTCGGGACAGGGGAGACTGAAGCTTTCTTT
J gene: TRBJ2-1; D gene: -; V gene: TRBV30; clone size: -; CDR3 protein: CAWSAIQFF; CDR3 DNA: TGTGCCTGGAGTGCCATTCAGTTCTTC
J gene: TRBJ2-1; D gene: TRBD2; V gene: TRBV12-3/TRBV12-4; clone size: -; CDR3 protein: CASSLGGSTFF; CDR3 DNA: TGTGCCAGCAGTTTGGGCGGGAGTACGTTCTTC
J gene: TRBJ1-1; D gene: TRBD1; V gene: TRBV4-3; clone size: -; CDR3 protein: CASSQLTGVMTEAFF; CDR3 DNA: TGCGCCAGCAGCCAACTCACAGGGGTTATGACTGAAGCTTTCTTT
J gene: TRBJ2-7; D gene: TRBD1; V gene: TRBV7-8; clone size: -; CDR3 protein: CASSEGQLYEQYF; CDR3 DNA: TGTGCCAGCAGCGAGGGACAGCTCTACGAGCAGTACTTC
J gene: TRBJ1-5; D gene: -; V gene: TRBV7-6; clone size: -; CDR3 protein: CASSPLGGEGSQRISQPQHF; CDR3 DNA: TGTGCCAGCAGCCCCCTCGGTGGGGAAGGGAGTCAACGGATTAGTCAGCCCCAGCATTTT
J gene: TRBJ1-5; D gene: -; V gene: TRBV21-1; clone size: once; CDR3 protein: CASIRDRVHQPQHF; CDR3 DNA: TGTGCCAGCATCCGGGACAGGGTCCATCAGCCCCAGCATTTT
J gene: TRBJ1-1; D gene: -; V gene: TRBV2; clone size: once; CDR3 protein: CAIEWRGEGDTEAFF; CDR3 DNA: TGTGCCATCGAGTGGAGAGGGGAGGGTGACACTGAAGCTTTCTTT
J gene: TRBJ2-1; D gene: TRBD1; V gene: TRBV7-9; clone size: -; CDR3 protein: CASSLEGDSPDNEQFF; CDR3 DNA: TGTGCCAGCAGCTTAGAGGGGGACAGTCCTGACAATGAGCAGTTCTTC
J gene: TRBJ1-2; D gene: -; V gene: TRBV4-3; clone size: few; CDR3 protein: CASSQGTAGVGYTF; CDR3 DNA: TGCGCCAGCAGCCAAGGGACGGCGGGCGTAGGCTACACCTTC
J gene: TRBJ2-7; D gene: TRBD1; V gene: TRBV27; clone size: -; CDR3 protein: CASGRQGNYEQYF; CDR3 DNA: TGTGCCAGCGGAAGACAGGGGAACTACGAGCAGTACTTC
J gene: TRBJ1-4; D gene: -; V gene: TRBV7-9; clone size: -; CDR3 protein: CASSGPQGPVGKLFF; CDR3 DNA: TGTGCCAGCAGCGGGCCACAGGGACCGGTGGGAAAACTGTTTTTT
J gene: TRBJ2-1; D gene: TRBD1; V gene: TRBV11-3; clone size: -; CDR3 protein: CASSAGQGNEQFF; CDR3 DNA: TGTGCCAGCAGCGCCGGACAGGGCAATGAGCAGTTCTTC
J gene: TRBJ2-1; D gene: -; V gene: TRBV29-1; clone size: -; CDR3 protein: CSPVTLYNEQFF; CDR3 DNA: TGCAGCCCCGTGACACTCTACAATGAGCAGTTCTTC
J gene: TRBJ2-1; D gene: -; V gene: TRBV4-1; clone size: -; CDR3 protein: CASSQVRDSQVEQFF; CDR3 DNA: TGCGCCAGCAGCCAAGTCCGGGACTCTCAGGTGGAGCAGTTCTTC
J gene: TRBJ2-7; D gene: -; V gene: TRBV28; clone size: -; CDR3 protein: CASSLLGERHEQYF; CDR3 DNA: TGTGCCAGCAGTTTATTGGGTGAGCGACACGAGCAGTACTTC
J gene: TRBJ2-7; D gene: -; V gene: TRBV11-2; clone size: -; CDR3 protein: CASSQSGIAEQYF; CDR3 DNA: TGTGCCAGCAGTCAATCCGGGATAGCCGAGCAGTACTTC
J gene: TRBJ2-7; D gene: -; V gene: TRBV30; clone size: -; CDR3 protein: CAWSPAEGLSSYEQYF; CDR3 DNA: TGTGCCTGGAGTCCCGCGGAGGGATTAAGCTCCTACGAGCAGTACTTC
J gene: TRBJ2-1; D gene: TRBD2; V gene: TRBV19; clone size: -; CDR3 protein: CATLGGGLGNEQFF; CDR3 DNA: TGTGCCACTCTCGGGGGGGGTTTAGGCAATGAGCAGTTCTTC
J gene: TRBJ2-1; D gene: -; V gene: TRBV27; clone size: once; CDR3 protein: CASSWGHNEQFF; CDR3 DNA: TGTGCCAGCAGTTGGGGCCACAATGAGCAGTTCTTC
J gene: TRBJ1-2; D gene: TRBD1; V gene: TRBV9; clone size: -; CDR3 protein: CASSVGTGQGGLGGYTF; CDR3 DNA: TGTGCCAGCAGCGTAGGGACGGGACAGGGGGGTTTGGGTGGCTACACCTTC
J gene: TRBJ2-1; D gene: -; V gene: TRBV7-6; clone size: -; CDR3 protein: CASSPRSGGTANNEQFF; CDR3 DNA: TGTGCCAGCAGCCCTAGATCAGGAGGGACTGCTAACAATGAGCAGTTCTTC
J gene: TRBJ2-3; D gene: TRBD2; V gene: TRBV7-6; clone size: -; CDR3 protein: CASSLAASAGTSDRQYF; CDR3 DNA: TGTGCCAGCAGCTTAGCCGCGTCGGCGGGGACTAGCGACCGGCAGTATTTT
J gene: TRBJ1-2; D gene: -; V gene: TRBV28; clone size: -; CDR3 protein: CASSLVAGLNGYTF; CDR3 DNA: TGTGCCAGCAGTTTAGTTGCAGGGTTGAATGGCTACACCTTC
J gene: TRBJ1-2; D gene: -; V gene: TRBV30; clone size: -; CDR3 protein: CAWRGALGNGYTF; CDR3 DNA: TGTGCCTGGAGGGGGGCTCTGGGTAATGGCTACACCTTC
J gene: TRBJ2-2; D gene: TRBD2; V gene: TRBV5-1; clone size: -; CDR3 protein: CASRVAGVSGELFF; CDR3 DNA: TGCGCCAGCCGGGTAGCGGGAGTTTCCGGGGAGCTGTTTTTT
J gene: TRBJ1-2; D gene: -; V gene: TRBV28; clone size: few; CDR3 protein: CASSFGIIYGYTF; CDR3 DNA: TGTGCCAGCAGTTTCGGGATTATTTATGGCTACACCTTC
J gene: TRBJ2-5; D gene: TRBD1; V gene: TRBV6-2/TRBV6-3; clone size: -; CDR3 protein: CASSRGTAETQYF; CDR3 DNA: TGTGCCAGCAGTCGAGGGACAGCTGAGACCCAGTACTTC
J gene: TRBJ2-7; D gene: TRBD1; V gene: TRBV6-5; clone size: -; CDR3 protein: CASSRTGSNEQYF; CDR3 DNA: TGTGCCAGCAGTAGGACAGGTAGTAACGAGCAGTACTTC
J gene: TRBJ2-1; D gene: -; V gene: TRBV27; clone size: -; CDR3 protein: CASRLGLNEQFF; CDR3 DNA: TGTGCCAGCAGGTTAGGGCTAAATGAGCAGTTCTTC
J gene: TRBJ2-2; D gene: -; V gene: TRBV5-1; clone size: once; CDR3 protein: CASSLGGLGELFF; CDR3 DNA: TGCGCCAGCAGCTTGGGTGGACTCGGGGAGCTGTTTTTT
J gene: TRBJ1-1; D gene: -; V gene: TRBV15; clone size: -; CDR3 protein: CATSREGLAANTEAFF; CDR3 DNA: TGTGCCACCAGCAGAGAGGGCTTAGCGGCGAACACTGAAGCTTTCTTT
J gene: TRBJ1-2; D gene: -; V gene: TRBV12-3/TRBV12-4; clone size: -; CDR3 protein: CASIYGNYGYTF; CDR3 DNA: TGTGCCAGCATCTACGGGAACTATGGCTACACCTTC
J gene: TRBJ1-1; D gene: -; V gene: TRBV12-3/TRBV12-4; clone size: -; CDR3 protein: CASSLIGVIAFF; CDR3 DNA: TGTGCCAGCAGTTTAATAGGGGTAATTGCTTTCTTT
J gene: TRBJ2-7; D gene: -; V gene: TRBV12-3/TRBV12-4; clone size: -; CDR3 protein: CASRNGLYEQYF; CDR3 DNA: TGTGCCAGCAGAAATGGACTCTACGAGCAGTACTTC
J gene: TRBJ2-6; D gene: -; V gene: TRBV7-3; clone size: once; CDR3 protein: CASSLFALGSSGANVLTF; CDR3 DNA: TGTGCCAGCAGCTTATTCGCCCTAGGCAGCTCTGGGGCCAACGTCCTGACTTTC
J gene: TRBJ2-1; D gene: TRBD2; V gene: TRBV19; clone size: -; CDR3 protein: CASSWEGTRLGFEQFF; CDR3 DNA: TGTGCCAGTAGTTGGGAGGGAACAAGGTTGGGCTTTGAGCAGTTCTTC